The 10 T cell receptor beta chains reported below all come from one sample, sequenced in a study of T-cell memory formation after mild COVID-19. TCRdb reprocessed the 5' RACE reads with MiXCR, giving one entry per CDR3 protein. The sample yields approximately 480,000 distinct CDR3 sequences, over 15% seen once. Sequenced input: PBMCs or a T cell subset sorted from them (not recorded which). The receptors shown here come from an adult woman who had mild COVID-19 (a few samples of this study predate the infection). Cell type and time point are not known.

Only a few counts were recorded for this clonotype. This rearrangement joins TRBV19 to TRBJ2-1, with 9 bases matching TRBD1. The CDR3 totals 14 residues. V lost 3 bases, J lost 4 bases, and 1 base stayed unmatched. Germline V gene data show CDR1 as LNHDA and CDR2 as SQIVND (reference sequence). The CDR3 DNA is TGTGCCAGTAGTATGACAGGGGGTTACAATGAGCAGTTCTTC. Its translation is CASSMTGGYNEQFF.

This clonotype has just a few counts. The chain employs TRBV14 and TRBJ1-2, with D hard to call. Trimming took 4 bases from V and 6 from J, leaving 21 bases between them. Germline V lookup: CDR1 SGHDN, CDR2 FVKESK. This CDR3 is 16 amino acids long. The CDR3 nucleotides read TGTGCCAGCAGCCGAATAGAGTGGAGGCTTTACGATGGCTACACCTTC. This translates into CASSRIEWRLYDGYTF.

This chain uses TRBV18 with TRBJ1-5; D not resolved. The CDR3 extends over 14 amino acids. Per the germline V gene, CDR1 is KGHSH and CDR2 is LQKENI. V gave up 0 bases and J gave up 6 bases, with 9 bases separating them. The CDR3 sequence: CASSPPGFGQPQHF. DNA of the CDR3: TGTGCCAGCTCACCACCCGGCTTCGGTCAGCCCCAGCATTTT.

This chain links TRBV6-1 with TRBJ1-5, with D unresolved. Trimming pared 6 bases from V and 0 bases from J, leaving 12 bases between. This CDR3 is built from 15 residues. Germline lookup yields CDR1 MNHNS and CDR2 SASEGT. CDR3 region: CASRVEVYSNQPQHF. CDR3 nucleotide sequence: TGTGCCAGCAGGGTCGAGGTTTATAGCAATCAGCCCCAGCATTTT.

CDR3 DNA: TGTGCCAGCAGCCCTGGGGAAGCCTACAATGAGCAGTTCTTC. Its translation is CASSPGEAYNEQFF. V usage is TRBV11-2 and J usage is TRBJ2-1, with D hard to call. CDR1 and CDR2 (germline): SGHAT, FQNNGV. The CDR3 is made up of 14 amino acids. Between the trimmed V and J ends, which lost 5 bases and 2 bases, there was a span of 10 bases.

V and J are TRBV6-2 or TRBV6-3 and TRBJ2-1; 10 positions match TRBD2. Per the germline V gene, CDR1 is MNHEY and CDR2 is SVGEGT. There are 15 residues in the CDR3. The V segment lost 3 bases and the J segment 5 bases; nucleotides outside the gene matches: 4. The CDR3 DNA follows: TGTGCCAGCAGTTATCGGCTAGCGGGAGACAATGAGCAGTTCTTC. Translation: CASSYRLAGDNEQFF.

The chain couples TRBV5-1 to TRBJ1-1; TRBD1 matches 9 bases. The CDR3 contains 15 residues. Germline V gene lookup returns CDR1 SGHRS and CDR2 YFSETQ. The V segment lost 4 bases and the J segment 7 bases; nucleotides outside the gene matches: 11. CDR3 amino acids: CASSPGGTGLGEAFF. The CDR3 coding sequence is TGCGCCAGCAGCCCCGGAGGGACAGGGCTTGGTGAAGCTTTCTTT.

The CDR3 loop is CAWSFDGGTGTDTQYF. The CDR3 DNA reads TGTGCCTGGAGTTTTGACGGCGGAACGGGGACAGATACGCAGTATTTT. This chain joins TRBV30 and TRBJ2-3; a weak D match, TRBD2 (5 bases). This CDR3 is 16 amino acids long. Germline V gene data show CDR1 as GTSNPN and CDR2 as SVGIG (reference sequence). V gave up 2 bases and J gave up 3 bases, with 18 bases separating them.

This clonotype came up a few times. V gene TRBV9 combines with J gene TRBJ1-2; D gene unclear. Looked up from germline, CDR1 is SGDLS and CDR2 is YYNGEE. The V end was cut by 3 bases, the J end by 13 bases, with 16 bases between. The CDR3 runs to 12 residues. CDR3 sequence reads: CASSGDVPWGTF. CDR3 sequence (DNA): TGTGCCAGCAGCGGGGATGTGCCTTGGGGCACCTTC.

This clonotype was detected a few times. Written as DNA, the CDR3 is TGCAGTGCTAGAGGCATAGCGGGAGGTTCGGAGACCCAGTACTTC. This sequence encodes CSARGIAGGSETQYF. The chain has TRBV20-1 and TRBJ2-5; 10 bases agree with TRBD2. V shed 1 base and J 5 bases; nucleotides not matched to a gene: 7. The germline V gene encodes CDR1 DFQATT and CDR2 SNEGSKA (reference sequence). The CDR3 spans 15 residues.